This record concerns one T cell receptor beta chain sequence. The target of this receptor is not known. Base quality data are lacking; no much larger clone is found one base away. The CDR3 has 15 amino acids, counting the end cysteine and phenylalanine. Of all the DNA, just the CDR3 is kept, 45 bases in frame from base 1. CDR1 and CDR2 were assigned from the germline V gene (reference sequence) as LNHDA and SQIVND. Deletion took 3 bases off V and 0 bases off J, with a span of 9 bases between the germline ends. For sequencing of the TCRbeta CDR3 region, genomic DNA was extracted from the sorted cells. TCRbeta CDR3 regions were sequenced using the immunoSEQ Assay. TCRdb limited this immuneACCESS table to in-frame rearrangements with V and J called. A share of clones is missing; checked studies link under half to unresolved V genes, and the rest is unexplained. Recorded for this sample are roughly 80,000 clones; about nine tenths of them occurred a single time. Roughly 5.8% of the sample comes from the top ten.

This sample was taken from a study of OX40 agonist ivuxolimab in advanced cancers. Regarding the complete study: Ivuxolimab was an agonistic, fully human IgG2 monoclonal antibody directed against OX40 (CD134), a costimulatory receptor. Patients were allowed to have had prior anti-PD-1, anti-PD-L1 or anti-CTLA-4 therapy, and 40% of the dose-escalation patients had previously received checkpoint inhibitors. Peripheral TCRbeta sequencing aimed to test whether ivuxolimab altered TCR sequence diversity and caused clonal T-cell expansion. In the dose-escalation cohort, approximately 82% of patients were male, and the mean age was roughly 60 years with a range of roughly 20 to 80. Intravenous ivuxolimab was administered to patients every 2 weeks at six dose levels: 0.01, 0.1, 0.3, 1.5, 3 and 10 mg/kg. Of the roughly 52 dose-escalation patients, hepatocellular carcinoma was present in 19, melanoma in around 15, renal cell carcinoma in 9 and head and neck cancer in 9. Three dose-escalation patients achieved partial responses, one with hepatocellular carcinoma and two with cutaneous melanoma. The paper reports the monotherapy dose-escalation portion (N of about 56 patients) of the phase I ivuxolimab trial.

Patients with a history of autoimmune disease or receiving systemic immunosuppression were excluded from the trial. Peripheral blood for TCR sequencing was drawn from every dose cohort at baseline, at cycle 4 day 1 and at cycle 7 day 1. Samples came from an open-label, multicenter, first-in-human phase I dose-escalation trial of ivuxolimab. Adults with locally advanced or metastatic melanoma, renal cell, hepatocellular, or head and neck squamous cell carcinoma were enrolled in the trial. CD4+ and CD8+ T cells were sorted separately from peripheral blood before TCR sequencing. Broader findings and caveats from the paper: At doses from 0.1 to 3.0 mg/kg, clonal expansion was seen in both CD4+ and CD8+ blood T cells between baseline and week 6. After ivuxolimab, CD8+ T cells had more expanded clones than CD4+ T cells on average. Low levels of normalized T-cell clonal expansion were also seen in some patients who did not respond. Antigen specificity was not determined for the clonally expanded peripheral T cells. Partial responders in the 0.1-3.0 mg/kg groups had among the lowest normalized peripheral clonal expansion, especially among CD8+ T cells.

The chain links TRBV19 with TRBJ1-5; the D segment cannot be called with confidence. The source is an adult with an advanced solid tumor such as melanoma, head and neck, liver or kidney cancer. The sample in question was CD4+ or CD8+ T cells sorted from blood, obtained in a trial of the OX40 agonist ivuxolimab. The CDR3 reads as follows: CASSMSWGSNQPQHF. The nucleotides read TGTGCCAGTAGTATGTCTTGGGGTAGCAATCAGCCCCAGCATTTT.